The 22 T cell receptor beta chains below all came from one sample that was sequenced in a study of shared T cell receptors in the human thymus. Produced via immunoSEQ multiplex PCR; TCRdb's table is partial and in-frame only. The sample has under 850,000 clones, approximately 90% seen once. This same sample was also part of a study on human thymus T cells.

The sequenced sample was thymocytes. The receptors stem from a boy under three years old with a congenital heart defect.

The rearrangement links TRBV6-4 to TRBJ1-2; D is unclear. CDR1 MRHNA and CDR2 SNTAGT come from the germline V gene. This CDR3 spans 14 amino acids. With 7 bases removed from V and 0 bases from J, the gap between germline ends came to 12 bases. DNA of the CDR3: TGTGCCAGCACCCCCGAAGCCACTAACTATGGCTACACCTTC. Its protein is CASTPEATNYGYTF.

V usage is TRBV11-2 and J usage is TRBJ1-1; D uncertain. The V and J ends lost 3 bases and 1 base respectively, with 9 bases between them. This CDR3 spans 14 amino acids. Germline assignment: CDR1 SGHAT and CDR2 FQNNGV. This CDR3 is CASSLDAGNTEAFF. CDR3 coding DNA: TGTGCCAGCAGCTTGGATGCAGGGAACACTGAAGCTTTCTTT.

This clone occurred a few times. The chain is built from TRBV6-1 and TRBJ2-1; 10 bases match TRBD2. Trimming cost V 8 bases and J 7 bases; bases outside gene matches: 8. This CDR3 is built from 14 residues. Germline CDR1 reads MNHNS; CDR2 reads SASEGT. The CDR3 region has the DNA TGTGCCAGCGCAGCGGGAGGGATTGGAAATGAGCAGTTCTTC. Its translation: CASAAGGIGNEQFF.

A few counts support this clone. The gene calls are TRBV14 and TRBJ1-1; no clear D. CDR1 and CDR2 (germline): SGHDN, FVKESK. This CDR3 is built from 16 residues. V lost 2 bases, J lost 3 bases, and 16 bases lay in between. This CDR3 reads CASSQSNQEWDTEAFF. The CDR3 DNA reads TGTGCCAGCAGCCAAAGTAATCAGGAATGGGACACTGAAGCTTTCTTT.

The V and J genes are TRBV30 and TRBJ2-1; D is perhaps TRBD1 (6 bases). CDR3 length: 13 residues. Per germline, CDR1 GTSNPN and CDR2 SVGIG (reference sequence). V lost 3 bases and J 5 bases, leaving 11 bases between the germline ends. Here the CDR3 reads CAWRADSHNEQFF. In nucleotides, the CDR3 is TGTGCCTGGAGGGCGGACAGTCACAATGAGCAGTTCTTC. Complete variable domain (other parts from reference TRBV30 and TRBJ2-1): SQTIHQWPATLVQPVGSPLSLECTVEGTSNPNLYWYRQAAGRGLQLLFYSVGIGQISSEVPQNLSASRPQDRQFILSSKKLLLSDSGFYLCAWRADSHNEQFFGPGTRLTVL.

The CDR3 nucleotides read TGTGCCAGCAGTGGAATACGACAGGGATTCTACAATGAGCAGTTCTTC. It encodes CASSGIRQGFYNEQFF. The chain has TRBV25-1 and TRBJ2-1, with TRBD1 matching over 7 bases. This CDR3 has 16 residues. CDR1 is MGHDK and CDR2 is SYGVNS in the germline V gene. Trimming cost V 4 bases and J 3 bases; bases outside gene matches: 9.

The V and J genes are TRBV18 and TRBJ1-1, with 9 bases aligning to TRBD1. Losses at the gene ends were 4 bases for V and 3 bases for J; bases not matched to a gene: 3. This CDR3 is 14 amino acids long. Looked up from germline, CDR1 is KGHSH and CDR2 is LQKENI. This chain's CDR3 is CASSQGQGDTEAFF. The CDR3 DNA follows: TGTGCCAGCTCACAGGGACAGGGTGACACTGAAGCTTTCTTT.

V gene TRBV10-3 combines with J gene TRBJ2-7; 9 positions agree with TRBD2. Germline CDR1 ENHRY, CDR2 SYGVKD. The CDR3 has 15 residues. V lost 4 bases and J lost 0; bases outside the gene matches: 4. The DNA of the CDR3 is TGTGCCATCAGTGTGGGCGGGAGGGGCTCCTACGAGCAGTACTTC. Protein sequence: CAISVGGRGSYEQYF.

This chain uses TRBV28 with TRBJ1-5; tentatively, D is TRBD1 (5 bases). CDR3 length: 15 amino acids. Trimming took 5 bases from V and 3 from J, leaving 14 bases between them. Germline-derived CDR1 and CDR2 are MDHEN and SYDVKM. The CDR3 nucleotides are TGTGCCAGCAGTCGAGGCGGCAGGGACAATCAGCCCCAGCATTTT. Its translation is CASSRGGRDNQPQHF.

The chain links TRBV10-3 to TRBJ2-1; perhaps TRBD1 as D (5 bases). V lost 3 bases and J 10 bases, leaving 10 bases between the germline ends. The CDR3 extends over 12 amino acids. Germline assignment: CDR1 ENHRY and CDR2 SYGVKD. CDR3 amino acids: CAISEGVQEQFF. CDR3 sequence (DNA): TGTGCCATCAGTGAAGGGGTTCAGGAGCAGTTCTTC.

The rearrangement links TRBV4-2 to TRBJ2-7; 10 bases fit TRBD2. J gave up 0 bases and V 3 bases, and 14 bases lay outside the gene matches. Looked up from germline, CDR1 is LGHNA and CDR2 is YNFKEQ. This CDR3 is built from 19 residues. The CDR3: CASSQKGLAANPSSYEQYF. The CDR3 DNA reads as TGTGCCAGCAGCCAGAAAGGACTAGCGGCCAACCCCAGCTCCTACGAGCAGTACTTC.

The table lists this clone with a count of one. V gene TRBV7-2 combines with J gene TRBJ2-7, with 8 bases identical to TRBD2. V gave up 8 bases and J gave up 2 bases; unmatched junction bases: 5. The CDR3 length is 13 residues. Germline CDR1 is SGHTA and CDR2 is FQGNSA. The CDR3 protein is CASGRGRTYEQYF. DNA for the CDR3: TGTGCCAGCGGCCGCGGGAGGACCTACGAGCAGTACTTC.

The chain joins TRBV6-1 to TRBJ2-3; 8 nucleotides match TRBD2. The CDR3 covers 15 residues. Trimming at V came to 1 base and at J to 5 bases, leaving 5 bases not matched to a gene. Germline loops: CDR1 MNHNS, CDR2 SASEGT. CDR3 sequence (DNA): TGTGCCAGCAGTGAAGGTAGCGGGATGGGAGATACGCAGTATTTT. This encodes CASSEGSGMGDTQYF.

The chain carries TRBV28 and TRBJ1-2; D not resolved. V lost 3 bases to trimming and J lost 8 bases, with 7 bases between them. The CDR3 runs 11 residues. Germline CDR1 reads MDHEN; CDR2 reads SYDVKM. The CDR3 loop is CASSFPGGYTF. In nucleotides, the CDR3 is TGTGCCAGCAGTTTCCCGGGGGGCTACACCTTC.

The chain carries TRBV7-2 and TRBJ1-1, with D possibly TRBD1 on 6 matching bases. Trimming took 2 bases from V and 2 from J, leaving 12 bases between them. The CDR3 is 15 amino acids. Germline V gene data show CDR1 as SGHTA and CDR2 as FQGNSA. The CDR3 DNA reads TGTGCCAGCAGCTTATCGAGGGGGTTAAACACTGAAGCTTTCTTT. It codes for CASSLSRGLNTEAFF.

The CDR3 sequence: CASSQAGLVGNEQFF. DNA of the CDR3: TGTGCCAGCAGCCAAGCGGGACTAGTGGGCAATGAGCAGTTCTTC. The J gene is TRBJ2-1, the V gene TRBV4-2, with 8 bases identical to TRBD2. The CDR3 extends over 15 amino acids. The V gene end was trimmed by 1 base and the J gene end by 6 bases; junction bases not matched to a gene: 5. The germline CDR1 and CDR2 sequences are LGHNA and YNFKEQ.

The CDR3 is CASSQMGQGDHEQYF. As DNA, the CDR3 is TGCGCCAGCAGCCAAATGGGACAGGGGGACCACGAGCAGTACTTC. The chain combines TRBV4-3 with TRBJ2-5; 11 bases match TRBD1. The J call may be incorrect, as the DNA end agrees better with TRBJ2-7. Germline V lookup: CDR1 LGHNA, CDR2 YSLEER. This CDR3 region has 15 residues.

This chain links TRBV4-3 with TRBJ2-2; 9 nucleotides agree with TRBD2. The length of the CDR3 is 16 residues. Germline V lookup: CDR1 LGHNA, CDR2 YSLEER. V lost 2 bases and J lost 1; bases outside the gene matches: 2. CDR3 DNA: TGCGCCAGCAGCCAACCTAGCGGGATGAACACCGGGGAGCTGTTTTTT. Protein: CASSQPSGMNTGELFF.

CDR3 in amino acids: CASGLWRGSDTQYF. The CDR3 nucleotides read TGTGCTAGTGGTCTCTGGCGGGGGTCAGATACGCAGTATTTT. This rearrangement joins TRBV12-5 to TRBJ2-3; 7 bases agree with TRBD2. CDR3 length: 14 amino acids. With V trimmed by 5 bases and J by 4 bases, 6 bases remained unmatched. Germline values: CDR1 LGHNT, CDR2 FRNRAP.

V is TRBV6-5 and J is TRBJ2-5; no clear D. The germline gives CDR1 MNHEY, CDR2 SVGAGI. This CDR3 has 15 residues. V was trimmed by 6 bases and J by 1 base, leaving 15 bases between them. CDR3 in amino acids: CASRHGSDIQETQYF. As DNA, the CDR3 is TGTGCCAGCAGGCACGGATCCGACATCCAAGAGACCCAGTACTTC.

The CDR3 DNA reads as TGTGCCAGCAGAGAGAGTAGCGGGAGTTCCGGAGGGTCCAGTGAGCAGTTCTTC. Encoded protein: CASRESSGSSGGSSEQFF. The chain joins TRBV13 to TRBJ2-1, with TRBD2 identical over 9 bases. The junction had 21 bases not matched to a gene; V was cut back by 6 bases and J by 9 bases. Germline V gives CDR1 PRHDT, CDR2 FYEKMQ (reference sequence). The CDR3 is 18 residues long. The full variable domain, completed using reference TRBV13 and TRBJ2-1, is AAGVIQSPRHLIKEKRETATLKCYPIPRHDTVYWYQQGPGQDPQFLISFYEKMQSDKGSIPDRFSAQQFSDYHSELNMSSLELGDSALYFCASRESSGSSGGSSEQFFGPGTRLTVL.

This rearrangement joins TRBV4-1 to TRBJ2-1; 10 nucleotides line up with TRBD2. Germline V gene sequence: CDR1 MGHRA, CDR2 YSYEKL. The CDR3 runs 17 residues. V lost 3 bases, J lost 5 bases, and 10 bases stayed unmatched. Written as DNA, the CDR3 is TGCGCCAGCAGCCAGGGCCGATTAGGACTAGCGGACAATGAGCAGTTCTTC. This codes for CASSQGRLGLADNEQFF.